This entry describes one T cell receptor beta chain. The antigen is undetermined. Germline CDR1 is SGHRS and CDR2 is YFSETQ. V lost 2 bases and J lost 5, with 13 bases in between. There are 14 residues in the CDR3. This sample stems from a study of T cell responses to AZD1222 COVID-19 vaccine. The study's findings and limits: Females outnumbered males among donors, who were mostly white British; clonal diversity was possibly underestimated.

Profiling relied on immunoSEQ multiplex PCR, and the TCRdb table lists in-frame clones only, not all of them. The sample contains 75,000 to 100,000 clones, 85% to 90% of which appear only once. This TCR came from an adult in good health. The chain combines TRBV5-1 with TRBJ2-5; TRBD2 is a possible D gene (6 bases). Here the sequenced sample was peripheral blood, taken on day 0 of AZD1222 vaccination. As DNA, the CDR3 is TGCGCCAGCAGCTTACGGACTAATACCGAGACCCAGTACTTC. Translating gives CASSLRTNTETQYF.